The entry below describes one T cell receptor beta chain. Its specificity is not known. The source of the sample is a study of cytomegalovirus exposure and HLA in healthy donors. Overall study: Drawn from HLA-typed donors, some 80 million unique TCRs were held in an early data release. General study results and limits: A later analysis appeared to link common viral pathogens to several of the most significant clusters. Presence/absence analyses rested on an assumption that sequencing depth was roughly uniform across donors.

PCR was performed using 60 Vbeta and 13 Jbeta primers. TCRdb's copy holds only in-frame clones and misses some; the assay was immunoSEQ multiplex PCR. The data contain 100,000 or so clones, 60% to 70% of them singletons. Germline loops: CDR1 SQVTM, CDR2 ANQGSEA. Between the trimmed V and J ends, which lost 7 bases and 6 bases, there was a span of 19 bases. CDR3 length equals 15 residues. Whereas donors were nominally healthy upon sampling, unrecorded immune exposures were probable. Sequenced: PBMCs. The V call is TRBV29-1, the J call TRBJ1-6; tentative D call: TRBD1 (6 bases). This clonotype originated in a woman aged 30 to 39 in good health and CMV-seronegative. This chain's CDR3 is CSAQDRAPSNSPLHF. In nucleotides, the CDR3 is TGCAGCGCCCAGGACAGAGCTCCGAGTAATTCACCCCTCCACTTT. The full variable domain, with the rest looked up from reference TRBV29-1 and TRBJ1-6, is SAVISQKPSRDICQRGTSLTIQCQVDSQVTMMFWYRQQPGQSLTLIATANQGSEATYESGFVIDKFPISRPNLTFSTLTVSNMSPEDSSIYLCSAQDRAPSNSPLHFGNGTRLTVT.